Listed below are T cell receptor beta chains from one sample, sequenced in a study of identical twins. TCRdb fed the 5' RACE reads into MiXCR, producing one record per CDR3 protein. The sample carries some 790,000 distinct CDR3 sequences, about 20% recorded once. The same sample was also used in a study of T cells expressing NK-cell markers.

Material: PBMCs. These TCRs come from a woman aged 18-35 years in good health. CDR3s include the opening cysteine and the closing phenylalanine or tryptophan. The D gene is left open where the match is weak. Clone sizes are given selectively: once, few, many, or a class where the clone is expanded.

- | TRBJ1-2 | TRBV12-3/TRBV12-4 | few | TGTGCCAGCAGTTTAGCGACTGGATATGGCTACACCTTC | CASSLATGYGYTF
- | TRBJ2-3 | TRBV12-3/TRBV12-4 | - | TGTGCCAGCAGTCCGGCGGGGGCGGGAACAGATACGCAGTATTTT | CASSPAGAGTDTQYF
- | TRBJ1-6 | TRBV20-1 | few | TGCAGTGCCGGAAAAAACAACCAAGCGTTCGGACCCCTCCACTTT | CSAGKNNQAFGPLHF
- | TRBJ2-1 | TRBV6-5 | - | TGTGCCAGCAGTTACCCTGGGCTCGACAATGAGCAGTTCTTC | CASSYPGLDNEQFF
TRBD2 | TRBJ2-1 | TRBV4-3 | few | TGCGCCAGCAGCCAAGCCGTTAGCGGGAGAAATGAGCAGTTCTTC | CASSQAVSGRNEQFF
TRBD2 | TRBJ2-1 | TRBV3-1 | - | TGTGCCAGCAGCCCTCCGAACGGACTAGCGGGGGGGCAATGGCGGGTCAATGAGCAGTTCTTC | CASSPPNGLAGGQWRVNEQFF
TRBD2 | TRBJ2-1 | TRBV9 | - | TGTGCCAGCAGCCCGAGGACTAGCGGGGGTTTATACAATGAGCAGTTCTTC | CASSPRTSGGLYNEQFF
- | TRBJ1-4 | TRBV7-9 | - | TGTGCCAGCAGCCTTTACCGGGACTTTCGGGTTTTT | CASSLYRDFRVF
- | TRBJ2-1 | TRBV20-1 | - | TGCAGTGCTAGAGAGTATAAAAGTTGGTTTTTCTCCGATGAGCAGTTCTTC | CSAREYKSWFFSDEQFF
- | TRBJ1-1 | TRBV30 | - | TGTGCCTGGAGTGTTATGGGGAACACTGAAGCTTTCTTT | CAWSVMGNTEAFF
- | TRBJ1-4 | TRBV2 | few | TGTGCCAGCAGTGTTGTAGGGGAAAAACTGTTTTTT | CASSVVGEKLFF
TRBD2 | TRBJ2-7 | TRBV7-9 | - | TGTGCCAGCAGCCTAACTAGCGGCTCCCTTGGGGAGCAGTACTTC | CASSLTSGSLGEQYF
- | TRBJ2-3 | TRBV5-1 | - | TGCGCCAGCAGTGGGCGGGCAGGATCCGGGGATACGCAGTATTTT | CASSGRAGSGDTQYF
- | TRBJ2-7 | TRBV5-1 | - | TGCGCCAGCAGCTTGGGAAGGGAGGTCGAGCAGTACTTC | CASSLGREVEQYF
TRBD2 | TRBJ2-7 | TRBV6-2/TRBV6-3 | few | TGTGCCAGCGAACGGGCGGGCCGTGTACAAGCGGGAGGGAGCTACGAGCAGTACTTC | CASERAGRVQAGGSYEQYF
- | TRBJ2-7 | TRBV20-1 | - | TGCAGTGCCATTGGCCCCCGGGGGCTGTCCTACGAGCAGTACTTC | CSAIGPRGLSYEQYF
TRBD1 | TRBJ1-2 | TRBV28 | few | TGTGCCAGCAGTTTCGGGGACAGGGCCTCTGGCTACACCTTC | CASSFGDRASGYTF
TRBD1 | TRBJ1-1 | TRBV7-2 | - | TGTGCCAGCAGCTTGTCGGGACAGAAAAACACTGAAGCTTTCTTT | CASSLSGQKNTEAFF
- | TRBJ2-1 | TRBV12-3/TRBV12-4 | - | TGTGCCAGCAGTTACGACCACTCGTCCTACAATGAGCAGTTCTTC | CASSYDHSSYNEQFF
- | TRBJ2-4 | TRBV7-2 | - | TGTGCCAGCAGCTTGCCTACGGTTGCGATTTTAGCCAAAAACATTCAGTACTTC | CASSLPTVAILAKNIQYF
- | TRBJ2-6 | TRBV12-3/TRBV12-4 | - | TGTGCCAGCATCCGGATGGACAGAGCCGGGGCCAACGTCCTGACTTTC | CASIRMDRAGANVLTF
TRBD2 | TRBJ2-5 | TRBV4-2 | - | TGTGCCAGCAGCCATATCGGACTAGCGGGGGGCTTAGAGACCCAGTACTTC | CASSHIGLAGGLETQYF
- | TRBJ2-3 | TRBV20-1 | few | TGCAGTGCCAGTACGGGAAGTATCGCAGATACGCAGTATTTT | CSASTGSIADTQYF
- | TRBJ1-2 | TRBV12-3/TRBV12-4 | few | TGTGCCAGCAGTACCCAAAGTAACTATGGCTACACCTTC | CASSTQSNYGYTF
TRBD1 | TRBJ1-2 | TRBV5-1 | - | TGCGCCAGCAGCCCAGATGGACAGGGTGGTGGCTACACCTTC | CASSPDGQGGGYTF
TRBD1 | TRBJ2-7 | TRBV20-1 | few | TGCAGTGCTAGAGATCCGGGACAGCTACCCTCCGGGCAGTACTTC | CSARDPGQLPSGQYF
TRBD2 | TRBJ2-2 | TRBV6-5 | few | TGTGCCAGCAGTTATTCTAGCGGAGGCAACACCGGGGAGCTGTTTTTT | CASSYSSGGNTGELFF
- | TRBJ1-1 | TRBV6-2/TRBV6-3 | many | TGTGCCAGCACCCCAAGTGGGGTAAACACTGAAGCTTTCTTT | CASTPSGVNTEAFF
TRBD1 | TRBJ2-3 | TRBV12-3/TRBV12-4 | few | TGTGCCAGCAGTACCTGGACAGGACGAACGACACTGAATACGCAGTATTTT | CASSTWTGRTTLNTQYF
- | TRBJ2-1 | TRBV10-3 | - | TGTGCCATCAGTGATAAGGGGAATGAGCAGTTCTTC | CAISDKGNEQFF
TRBD2 | TRBJ2-7 | TRBV6-2/TRBV6-3 | few | TGTGCCAGCAGTTTGGGAGGACTAGCGGAGTTGGAGCAGTACTTC | CASSLGGLAELEQYF
- | TRBJ1-6 | TRBV20-1 | few | TGCAGTGCTAGAGTTACAGGGACTTCCTATAATTCACCCCTCCACTTT | CSARVTGTSYNSPLHF
- | TRBJ1-2 | TRBV29-1 | few | TGCAGCGTTGAGACAGACTACTATGGCTACACCTTC | CSVETDYYGYTF
- | TRBJ1-1 | TRBV5-4 | many | TGTGCCAGCAGCTTGGACAGGTCGAACACTGAAGCTTTCTTT | CASSLDRSNTEAFF
- | TRBJ2-2 | TRBV10-3 | few | TGTGCCATCAGTGAAGTACGCGGGGAGCTGTTTTTT | CAISEVRGELFF
- | TRBJ2-7 | TRBV20-1 | - | TGCAGTGCTCGGGACCGTCATTCCTACGAGCAGTACTTC | CSARDRHSYEQYF
- | TRBJ2-7 | TRBV6-5 | - | TGTGCCAGCAGTTACGAGGGGCAGCACTACGAGCAGTACTTC | CASSYEGQHYEQYF
- | TRBJ2-5 | TRBV15 | - | TGTGCCACCAGCAGACGAGGTCAAGAGACCCAGTACTTC | CATSRRGQETQYF
TRBD2 | TRBJ2-3 | TRBV5-1 | - | TGCGCCAGCAGCTTTAGCGGGGGGGCCCCCCCGCCAGATACGCAGTATTTT | CASSFSGGAPPPDTQYF
TRBD1 | TRBJ2-3 | TRBV6-4 | - | TGTGCCAGCAGTGACCGCCCAGGGGGAAGCACAGATACGCAGTATTTT | CASSDRPGGSTDTQYF
- | TRBJ2-1 | TRBV30 | few | TGTGCCTGGGACGTGCTGGGGAATGAGCAGTTCTTC | CAWDVLGNEQFF
- | TRBJ1-5 | TRBV5-1 | - | TGCGCCAGCAGCTTGGTTTACCGGGGGTCTAGCAATCAGCCCCAGCATTTT | CASSLVYRGSSNQPQHF
TRBD1 | TRBJ1-2 | TRBV29-1 | few | TGCAGCGTCCGAAGGGGGCTCTATGGCTACACCTTC | CSVRRGLYGYTF
TRBD2 | TRBJ2-1 | TRBV20-1 | - | TGCAGTGCTAGAGCGCGACTAGCGGGGTACAATGAGCAGTTCTTC | CSARARLAGYNEQFF
- | TRBJ2-7 | TRBV7-9 | - | TGTGCCAGCAGCTCAGGACGCAGGGCCCACGAGCAGTACTTC | CASSSGRRAHEQYF
- | TRBJ2-7 | TRBV12-3/TRBV12-4 | few | TGTGCCAGCACCCTAAACCGGGGTACAAACGAGCAGTACTTC | CASTLNRGTNEQYF
TRBD1 | TRBJ2-1 | TRBV29-1 | few | TGCAGCGCCGATCCGGGACAGGGGTCCAATGAGCAGTTCTTC | CSADPGQGSNEQFF
- | TRBJ2-2 | TRBV12-3/TRBV12-4 | many | TGTGCCAGCAGCCCTAGAGGGGGGGGGACCGGGGAGCTGTTTTTT | CASSPRGGGTGELFF
- | TRBJ2-3 | TRBV3-1 | - | TGTGCCAGCAGCCAAGACGGGAGCACAGATACGCAGTATTTT | CASSQDGSTDTQYF
- | TRBJ2-1 | TRBV27 | few | TGTGCCAGCAGTTTAGAGGCACCTAGCTCCTACAATGAGCAGTTCTTC | CASSLEAPSSYNEQFF
TRBD1 | TRBJ2-1 | TRBV29-1 | - | TGCAGCGTGGAAACAGGGGGCCAGTACAATGAGCAGTTCTTC | CSVETGGQYNEQFF
- | TRBJ2-3 | TRBV7-9 | - | TGTGCCAGCAGCTTAGTTCAGCGGAGCACAGATACGCAGTATTTT | CASSLVQRSTDTQYF
TRBD2 | TRBJ2-1 | TRBV3-1 | - | TGTGCCAGCAGCCCCCCCCGCGGGAGTCCCGAATACAATGAGCAGTTCTTC | CASSPPRGSPEYNEQFF
- | TRBJ2-5 | TRBV30 | few | TGTGCCTACCGAATGCGAGAGACCCAGTACTTC | CAYRMRETQYF
TRBD1 | TRBJ1-2 | TRBV5-5 | - | TGTGCCAGCAGTTCCTCACCGGGACAGGGATATGGCTACACCTTC | CASSSSPGQGYGYTF
- | TRBJ2-1 | TRBV4-3 | many | TGCGCCAGCAGCCAGGGATCGAGCTCCTACAATGAGCAGTTCTTC | CASSQGSSSYNEQFF
TRBD2 | TRBJ2-3 | TRBV29-1 | - | TGCAGCGTTACCCAGACTAGCCTTAACACAGATACGCAGTATTTT | CSVTQTSLNTDTQYF
- | TRBJ2-2 | TRBV10-1 | few | TGCGCCAGCAGCCCCGGCGGGTTGACCGGGGAGCTGTTTTTT | CASSPGGLTGELFF
- | TRBJ2-6 | TRBV5-1 | few | TGCGCCAGCAGCTTATCATCGAGCTCTGGGGCCAACGTCCTGACTTTC | CASSLSSSSGANVLTF
TRBD1 | TRBJ1-1 | TRBV20-1 | many | TGCAGTGTCGGACAGGGGAACACTGAAGCTTTCTTT | CSVGQGNTEAFF